This TCR beta chain was documented in a study of blood T cell repertoires in COVID-19 (dated by TCRdb to about 2020). General notes on the study: The collaborator samples originated in the United States, Italy and Spain and spanned the acute and convalescent phases of COVID-19. The prospective study material was composed of cDNA or gDNA derived from T cells, B-cell-depleted T cells, or PBMCs. Deeply sampled blood TCRbeta repertoires from subjects exposed to, actively infected with, or recovered from COVID-19 were included in the dataset. The repertoires were released in a freely available public database meant as a resource for research on the immune response to SARS-CoV-2. Samples came from the ongoing ImmuneRACE study (first 160 participants) plus 1,254 subjects from 6 global collaborators. The sample metadata nearly always contained a de-identified subject ID, COVID-19 status, age in years and sex. Where available, HLA class I and class II types were obtained from metadata supplied by the sample provider rather than from assay-based typing.

Another Seattle source contributed samples from volunteer blood donors who had recovered from COVID-19. Collaborating institutions collected whole blood in K2EDTA tubes following their own protocols. For TCRbeta analysis, collaborator samples were shipped as frozen whole blood, as isolated PBMCs, or as DNA extracted from either sample type. Results and caveats for the whole study, not just this receptor: The amount of clinical and demographic metadata varied by source and participant and was provided uncurated.

TCRbeta CDR3 regions were amplified from genomic DNA by means of the immunoSEQ Assay, a bias-controlled multiplex PCR. The paper's data handling went like this. Within the assay, amplification of reference gene primers was used to estimate how many nucleated cells each sample contained. To quantify the absolute abundance of each unique TCRbeta CDR3 rearrangement, sequence reads were collapsed and filtered. Productive Simpson clonality was computed per sample as the square root of Simpson's diversity index over productive rearrangements. TCRdb retrieved this table from immuneACCESS and kept in-frame rearrangements only. Not all clones are present; in checked studies, unresolved V genes account for under half, and no reason is known for the remainder. The V and J calls and clone size come from that table; D and trimming were worked out from the DNA. In all, the sample holds about 190,000 clones, and roughly 88% of those were seen once. Roughly 5.6% of the sample goes to the ten largest clones.

With respect to this clone: This receptor's antigen is unknown. Per-nucleotide qualities are absent, and no much larger clonotype sits a single base away.

Trimming takes 2 bases from V and 9 bases from J, and the germline ends sit 23 bases apart. CDR1 KGHSH and CDR2 LQKENI are derived from the germline V gene. Taken from cysteine to phenylalanine, the CDR3 has 17 residues. The CDR3 DNA has 51 bases and is translated from base 1. What was sequenced was peripheral blood. The rearrangement combines TRBV18 with TRBJ2-1, with a tentative D gene TRBD2 over 5 matching bases. The source of this sequence is a middle-aged woman who had recovered from COVID-19. The CDR3: CASSPDKTGIPSGEQFF. The bases read TGTGCCAGCTCACCAGACAAGACGGGGATCCCGTCAGGTGAGCAGTTCTTC.